The clone carrying this T cell receptor (beta chain) has ten or more counts. Its antigen is not identified. Amplification of TCR beta CDR3 regions used RNA as the template. In the first-round RT-PCR of the TCR CDR3, the HTBI primer set was used. TCRdb ran MiXCR on the multiplex PCR reads and lists one entry per CDR3 protein. This sample yields around 500,000 distinct CDR3 sequences, of which around 15% are seen a single time; less than 20% belongs to the top ten. The sample belongs to a study of T cells in Graves' hyperthyroidism and ophthalmopathy. Regarding the study as a whole: Blood also contained most expanded thyroid clonotypes above 0.001. Ophthalmopathy onset followed model prediction by a median about six months.

The study defined stable Graves' hyperthyroidism as no ophthalmopathy progression within 18 months. The hyperthyroidism was newly diagnosed and had lasted under 2 months; the patients were aged 18 to 65. Germline loops: CDR1 SGHAT, CDR2 FQNNGV. V lost 6 bases and J lost 3, with 11 bases in between. The CDR3 runs 13 residues. The sample taken for sequencing was blood. The sequence came from a woman in her late teens or twenties with Graves' hyperthyroidism. V gene TRBV11-2 combines with J gene TRBJ1-1; D is undetermined. This CDR3 reads CASSLSRYTEAFF. The CDR3 DNA follows: TGTGCCAGCAGTTTATCTCGGTACACTGAAGCTTTCTTT.